This record looks at one T cell receptor beta chain sequence and its context. This sample is drawn from a study of T cells expressing NK-cell markers. This CDR3 contains 16 residues. Looked up from germline, CDR1 is SGHTA and CDR2 is FQGNSA. TCRdb re-called the 5' RACE reads and catalogs CDR3 proteins one per entry, DNA excluded. The sample's table shows roughly 380,000 distinct CDR3 sequences. This TCR was sampled from a man aged 18-70 years in good health. Material for sequencing was blood T cells: a sorted CD56 or NKG2C T cell subset, CD4+ or CD8+ T cells, or bulk PBMC T cells (not recorded which). J is TRBJ2-7 and V is TRBV7-2. This CDR3 is CASSLYWEPFSYEQYF.